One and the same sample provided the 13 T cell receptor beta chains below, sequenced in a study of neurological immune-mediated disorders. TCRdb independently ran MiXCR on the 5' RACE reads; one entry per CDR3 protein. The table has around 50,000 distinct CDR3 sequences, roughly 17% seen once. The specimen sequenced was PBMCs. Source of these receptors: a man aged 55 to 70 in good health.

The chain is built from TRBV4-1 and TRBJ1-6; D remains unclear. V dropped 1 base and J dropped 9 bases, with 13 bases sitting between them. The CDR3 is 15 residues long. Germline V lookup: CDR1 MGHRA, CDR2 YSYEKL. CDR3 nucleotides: TGCGCCAGCAGCCAAGGTCAGCGGGTGTTTTCACCCCTCCACTTT. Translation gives CASSQGQRVFSPLHF.

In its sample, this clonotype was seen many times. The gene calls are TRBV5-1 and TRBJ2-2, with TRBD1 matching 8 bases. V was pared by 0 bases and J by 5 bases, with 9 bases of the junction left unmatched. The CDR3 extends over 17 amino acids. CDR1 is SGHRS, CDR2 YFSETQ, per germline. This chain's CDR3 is CASSLAGGQGRTGELFF. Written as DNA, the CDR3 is TGCGCCAGCAGCTTGGCCGGAGGACAGGGTCGGACCGGGGAGCTGTTTTTT.

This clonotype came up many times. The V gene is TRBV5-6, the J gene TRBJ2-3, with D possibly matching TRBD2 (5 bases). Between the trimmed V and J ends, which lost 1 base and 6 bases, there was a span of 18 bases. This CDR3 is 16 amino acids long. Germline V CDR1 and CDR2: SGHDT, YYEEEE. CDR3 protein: CASSLTAEHAVDTQYF. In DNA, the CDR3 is TGTGCCAGCAGCTTGACAGCGGAGCACGCGGTGGATACGCAGTATTTT.

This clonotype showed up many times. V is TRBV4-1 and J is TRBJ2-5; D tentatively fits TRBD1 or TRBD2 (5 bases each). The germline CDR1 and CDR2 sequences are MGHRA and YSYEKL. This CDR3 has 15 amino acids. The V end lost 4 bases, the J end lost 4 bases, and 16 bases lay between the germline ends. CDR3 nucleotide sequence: TGCGCCAGCAGCCCACCCGGGGCTCAAGGAGAGACCCAGTACTTC. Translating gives CASSPPGAQGETQYF.

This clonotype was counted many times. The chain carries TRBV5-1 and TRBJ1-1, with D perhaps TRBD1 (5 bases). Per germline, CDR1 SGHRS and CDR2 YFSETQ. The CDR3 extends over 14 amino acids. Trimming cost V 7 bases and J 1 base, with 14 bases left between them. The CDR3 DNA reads TGCGCCAGCCGTCAGCTTCAGGGGAACACTGAAGCTTTCTTT. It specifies CASRQLQGNTEAFF.

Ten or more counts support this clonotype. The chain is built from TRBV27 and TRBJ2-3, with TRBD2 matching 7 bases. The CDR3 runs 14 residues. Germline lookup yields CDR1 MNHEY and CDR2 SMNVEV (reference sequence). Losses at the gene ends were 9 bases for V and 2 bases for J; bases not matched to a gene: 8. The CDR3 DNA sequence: TGTGCCAGGGGGGGGAATCCACACACAGATACGCAGTATTTT. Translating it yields CARGGNPHTDTQYF.

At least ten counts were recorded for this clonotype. This CDR3 is CSARQGLWDYGYTF. The CDR3 DNA sequence: TGCAGTGCTAGACAGGGGTTGTGGGACTATGGCTACACCTTC. The chain joins TRBV20-1 to TRBJ1-2, with D maybe TRBD1 (6 bases). The CDR3 runs to 14 residues. The germline V gene has CDR1 DFQATT and CDR2 SNEGSKA (reference sequence). Between the trimmed V and J ends, which lost 2 bases and 3 bases, there was a span of 13 bases.

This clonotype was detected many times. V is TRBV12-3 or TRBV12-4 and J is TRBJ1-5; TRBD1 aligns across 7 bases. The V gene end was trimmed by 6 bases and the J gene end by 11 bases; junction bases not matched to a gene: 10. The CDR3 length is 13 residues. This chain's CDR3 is CASSRIQGQAQHF. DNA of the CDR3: TGTGCCAGCAGCCGGATTCAAGGACAGGCCCAGCATTTT.

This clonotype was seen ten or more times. This CDR3 reads CASSSPGQGPEKLFF. For the CDR3, the DNA is TGTGCCAGCAGTTCCCCGGGACAGGGGCCTGAAAAACTGTTTTTT. The chain couples TRBV12-3 or TRBV12-4 to TRBJ1-4; 10 bases are a match to TRBD1. This CDR3 contains 15 residues. The junction had 6 bases not matched to a gene; V was cut back by 4 bases and J by 7 bases.

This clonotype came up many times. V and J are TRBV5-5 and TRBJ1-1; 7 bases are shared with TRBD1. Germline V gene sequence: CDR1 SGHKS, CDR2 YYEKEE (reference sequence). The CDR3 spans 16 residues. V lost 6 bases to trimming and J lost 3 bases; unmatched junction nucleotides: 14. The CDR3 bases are TGTGCCAGCACCTCCTTTCGGACAGGTGGGGACACTGAAGCTTTCTTT. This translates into CASTSFRTGGDTEAFF.

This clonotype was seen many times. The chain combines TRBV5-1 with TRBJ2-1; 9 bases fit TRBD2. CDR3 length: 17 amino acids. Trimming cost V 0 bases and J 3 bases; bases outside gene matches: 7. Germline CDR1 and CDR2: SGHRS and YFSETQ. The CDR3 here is CASSLGSLSGSYNEQFF. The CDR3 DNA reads TGCGCCAGCAGCTTGGGGAGCCTTAGCGGGAGCTACAATGAGCAGTTCTTC. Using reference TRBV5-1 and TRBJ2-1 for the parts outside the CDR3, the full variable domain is KAGVTQTPRYLIKTRGQQVTLSCSPISGHRSVSWYQQTPGQGLQFLFEYFSETQRNKGNFPGRFSGRQFSNSRSEMNVSTLELGDSALYLCASSLGSLSGSYNEQFFGPGTRLTVL.

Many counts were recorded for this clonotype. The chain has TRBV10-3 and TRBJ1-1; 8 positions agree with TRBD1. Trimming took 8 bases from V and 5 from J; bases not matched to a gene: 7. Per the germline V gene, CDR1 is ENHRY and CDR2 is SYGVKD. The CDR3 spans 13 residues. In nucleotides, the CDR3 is TGTGCCATCTGGACAGGGTTCAGGACTGAAGCTTTCTTT. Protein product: CAIWTGFRTEAFF.

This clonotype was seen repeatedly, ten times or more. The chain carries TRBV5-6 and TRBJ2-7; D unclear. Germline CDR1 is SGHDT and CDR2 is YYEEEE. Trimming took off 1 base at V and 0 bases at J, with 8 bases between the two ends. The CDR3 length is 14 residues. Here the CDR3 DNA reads TGTGCCAGCAGCTTGATAAGCAACTCCTACGAGCAGTACTTC. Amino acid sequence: CASSLISNSYEQYF.